One and the same sample provided the 27 T cell receptor beta chains below, sequenced in a study of T-cell memory formation after mild COVID-19. MiXCR, run by TCRdb on the 5' RACE reads, gives a single entry per CDR3 protein. Of a few hundred thousand distinct CDR3 sequences listed, around a fifth are singletons. The sample was PBMCs or a T cell subset sorted from them (not recorded which). The receptors were gathered from a man between 18 and 35 years old who had mild COVID-19 (a few samples of this study predate the infection). Cell type and time point are not known.

The chain combines TRBV5-4 with TRBJ2-1, with TRBD1 identical over 10 bases. Losses at the gene ends were 5 bases for V and 2 bases for J; bases not matched to a gene: 10. CDR3 length: 17 amino acids. From germline, CDR1 is SGHNT and CDR2 YYREEE (reference sequence). CDR3 protein: CASRGATTGGPYNEQFF. The CDR3 DNA reads as TGTGCCAGCAGGGGTGCAACGACAGGGGGCCCCTACAATGAGCAGTTCTTC.

This clonotype has a handful of counts. This chain joins TRBV4-1 and TRBJ1-3; unclear D gene. Germline V gives CDR1 MGHRA, CDR2 YSYEKL. The V end was cut by 0 bases, the J end by 2 bases, with 2 bases between. The CDR3 length is 13 residues. The CDR3 protein is CASSQDPGNTIYF. CDR3 nucleotide sequence: TGCGCCAGCAGCCAAGATCCTGGAAACACCATATATTTT.

This clonotype was seen a handful of times. V is TRBV18 and J is TRBJ1-1, with D tentatively TRBD1 (5 bases). V lost 4 bases to trimming and J lost 6 bases, with 15 bases between them. CDR1 is KGHSH and CDR2 is LQKENI in the germline V gene. CDR3 length: 14 residues. The CDR3 nucleotides read TGTGCCAGCTCACGGGAAGACGGGACGGCTGAAGCTTTCTTT. This encodes CASSREDGTAEAFF.

The chain links TRBV27 to TRBJ2-5; tentatively, D is TRBD2 (7 bases). Trimming removed 3 bases from V and 5 bases from J, with 13 bases in between. This CDR3 has 14 residues. Germline CDR1 MNHEY, CDR2 SMNVEV (reference sequence). The CDR3 loop is CASSFSGGPETQYF. For the CDR3, the DNA is TGTGCCAGCAGTTTTTCCGGGGGGCCCGAGACCCAGTACTTC.

This clonotype was picked up a small number of times. The chain has TRBV15 and TRBJ2-7; D is unresolved. The CDR3 is 12 amino acids. Per the germline V gene, CDR1 is LNHNV and CDR2 is YYDKDF (reference sequence). Trimming took off 0 bases at V and 3 bases at J, with 3 bases between the two ends. CDR3 DNA sequence: TGTGCCACCAGCAGAGACAGCTACGAGCAGTACTTC. It encodes CATSRDSYEQYF.

The table lists this clonotype with many counts. V and J are TRBV2 and TRBJ2-4; D not resolved. The CDR3 consists of 11 residues. Trimming removed 6 bases at V and 6 bases at J, with 6 bases between. Germline CDR1 SNHLY, CDR2 FYNNEI. CDR3 protein: CASRGANIQYF. The CDR3 DNA sequence: TGTGCCAGCAGGGGCGCAAACATTCAGTACTTC.

The genes are TRBV5-6 and TRBJ2-7; either TRBD1 or TRBD2 may supply D (5 bases each). Looked up from germline, CDR1 is SGHDT and CDR2 is YYEEEE. Trimming cost V 4 bases and J 7 bases, with 21 bases left between them. CDR3 length equals 15 residues. In DNA, the CDR3 is TGTGCCAGCAGCCGTGAGGGGTCAGCCTACTGGGAGCAGTACTTC. Protein product: CASSREGSAYWEQYF.

This clonotype turned up a few times. V and J are TRBV29-1 and TRBJ2-1; D may be TRBD1 (7 bases). Germline V gives CDR1 SQVTM, CDR2 ANQGSEA. There are 12 residues in the CDR3. Trimming took off 5 bases at V and 9 bases at J, with 14 bases between the two ends. CDR3 bases: TGCAGCGTTTCCAGGGGGGAGTTTGAGCAGTTCTTC. Its protein is CSVSRGEFEQFF.

The chain joins TRBV18 to TRBJ2-1; D is possibly TRBD1 or TRBD2 (5 bases each). The CDR3 covers 14 residues. CDR1 is KGHSH, CDR2 LQKENI, per germline. The V gene lost 3 bases and the J gene lost 9 bases, with 15 bases spanning the gap. The DNA of the CDR3 is TGTGCCAGCTCACCTCAATTCGGGGCCGGTGAGCAGTTCTTC. It translates to CASSPQFGAGEQFF. Together with reference TRBV18 and TRBJ2-1, the CDR3 gives the full variable domain: NAGVMQNPRHLVRRRGQEARLRCSPMKGHSHVYWYRQLPEEGLKFMVYLQKENIIDESGMPKERFSAEFPKEGPSILRIQQVVRGDSAAYFCASSPQFGAGEQFFGPGTRLTVL.

The V call is TRBV6-5, the J call TRBJ1-1; 10 nucleotides match TRBD1. In germline, CDR1 is MNHEY, CDR2 SVGAGI. Trimming took 2 bases from V and 4 from J; bases not matched to a gene: 13. CDR3 length: 18 residues. CDR3 coding DNA: TGTGCCAGCAGTTACAGATTGCCGGGACAGGGGAAATCCACTGAAGCTTTCTTT. Its translation: CASSYRLPGQGKSTEAFF.

This clonotype has only a few counts. This rearrangement joins TRBV18 to TRBJ1-6, with 8 bases lining up with TRBD1. The CDR3 sequence is 17 residues long. Germline CDR1 reads KGHSH; CDR2 reads LQKENI. V lost 0 bases to trimming and J lost 15 bases; unmatched junction nucleotides: 16. The CDR3 nucleotides read TGTGCCAGCTCACCACCGGAATCGACAGGGGCCATCATACGCCTCCACTTT. As protein: CASSPPESTGAIIRLHF.

The genes are TRBV4-3 and TRBJ1-5; weak D call: TRBD1 (6 bases). The CDR3 loop spans 17 amino acids. V shed 0 bases and J shed 0 bases, with 12 bases lying between them. Per germline, CDR1 LGHNA and CDR2 YSLEER. CDR3 in DNA: TGCGCCAGCAGCCAAGATGTCAGGGGTTTTAGCAATCAGCCCCAGCATTTT. Encoded protein: CASSQDVRGFSNQPQHF.

V is TRBV7-3 and J is TRBJ2-1, with D possibly TRBD1 on 5 matching bases. V dropped 4 bases and J dropped 9 bases, with 10 bases sitting between them. This CDR3 contains 12 residues. Germline CDR1 and CDR2: SGHTA and FQGTGA. The CDR3 is CASSSQVGEQFF. In DNA, the CDR3 is TGTGCCAGCAGCTCACAGGTGGGTGAGCAGTTCTTC.

The gene calls are TRBV19 and TRBJ2-2, with D possibly matching TRBD1 (5 bases). The CDR3 loop spans 14 amino acids. CDR1 and CDR2 (germline): LNHDA, SQIVND (reference sequence). V lost 2 bases and J lost 5, with 9 bases in between. The CDR3 spells CASSIRGWTGELFF. CDR3 nucleotides: TGTGCCAGTAGTATAAGGGGATGGACCGGGGAGCTGTTTTTT.

Ten or more counts support this clonotype. This chain connects TRBV4-1 to TRBJ1-2; possible D gene TRBD1, 5 bases. This CDR3 comprises 16 residues. CDR1 and CDR2 from the germline V gene are MGHRA and YSYEKL. Trimming cost V 4 bases and J 0 bases, with 15 bases left between them. Here the CDR3 reads CASSRNPGPTNYGYTF. The CDR3, as DNA: TGCGCCAGCAGCCGTAACCCAGGGCCAACTAACTATGGCTACACCTTC.

The chain joins TRBV12-3 or TRBV12-4 to TRBJ1-5; 9 bases fit TRBD1. This CDR3 contains 15 residues. V gave up 7 bases and J gave up 3 bases; unmatched junction bases: 7. CDR3 sequence (DNA): TGTGCCAGCACCACGAGGGACAGGGACAATCAGCCCCAGCATTTT. Residues: CASTTRDRDNQPQHF.

The chain uses TRBV19 and TRBJ2-3; D might be TRBD1 (5 bases). The length of the CDR3 is 17 residues. Germline CDR1 LNHDA, CDR2 SQIVND (reference sequence). With 6 bases removed from V and 5 bases from J, the gap between germline ends came to 24 bases. The CDR3 loop is CASSIAEWGSVGDTQYF. The CDR3 DNA is TGTGCCAGTAGCATTGCAGAGTGGGGCTCCGTCGGAGATACGCAGTATTTT. The variable domain in full, with the rest retrieved from reference TRBV19 and TRBJ2-3, is DGGITQSPKYLFRKEGQNVTLSCEQNLNHDAMYWYRQDPGQGLRLIYYSQIVNDFQKGDIAEGYSVSREKKESFPLTVTSAQKNPTAFYLCASSIAEWGSVGDTQYFGPGTRLTVL.

This clonotype was counted only a few times. The chain uses TRBV20-1 and TRBJ2-7; weak D call: TRBD1 (6 bases). V lost 6 bases, J lost 2 bases, and 20 bases lay in between. The CDR3 has 15 amino acids. The germline CDR1 and CDR2 sequences are DFQATT and SNEGSKA (reference sequence). This CDR3 reads CSAKRSAGAPYEQYF. CDR3 nucleotide sequence: TGCAGTGCGAAGAGATCGGCAGGGGCCCCCTACGAGCAGTACTTC.

This clonotype has just a few counts. The CDR3 loop reads CSVEDRRYANYGYTF. In DNA form, the CDR3 reads TGCAGCGTTGAAGATCGGCGATACGCTAACTATGGCTACACCTTC. This chain joins TRBV29-1 and TRBJ1-2; D is ambiguous. The V end was cut by 0 bases, the J end by 0 bases, with 11 bases between. The CDR3 is 15 amino acids. Germline CDR1 and CDR2: SQVTM and ANQGSEA.

In this sample, this clonotype turned up a few times. The chain couples TRBV12-3 or TRBV12-4 to TRBJ2-1, with D unclear. V dropped 7 bases and J dropped 8 bases, with 9 bases sitting between them. There are 11 residues in the CDR3. The chain's CDR3 is CASTAYDEQFF. DNA of the CDR3: TGTGCCAGCACTGCCTATGATGAGCAGTTCTTC.

This clonotype was observed a handful of times. The rearrangement links TRBV6-2 or TRBV6-3 to TRBJ2-7, with D perhaps TRBD1 (5 bases). V dropped 11 bases and J dropped 3 bases, with 17 bases sitting between them. CDR3 length: 13 residues. Germline lookup yields CDR1 MNHEY and CDR2 SVGEGT. CDR3 sequence reads: CAHSVPGHYEQYF. CDR3 bases: TGTGCCCACAGCGTCCCCGGACACTACGAGCAGTACTTC.

This clonotype has only a few counts. The J gene is TRBJ2-3, the V gene TRBV20-1; TRBD2 matches 10 bases. This CDR3 comprises 16 residues. The trim removed 5 bases at V and 0 bases at J, leaving 8 bases unmatched. Germline CDR1 DFQATT, CDR2 SNEGSKA (reference sequence). CDR3 nucleotide sequence: TGCAGTGCTCTCCCCGTAGCGGGGGGCAGCACAGATACGCAGTATTTT. Its translation: CSALPVAGGSTDTQYF.

This clonotype came up a few times. The chain joins TRBV20-1 to TRBJ2-3, with a tentative D call TRBD2 (5 bases). The germline V gene has CDR1 DFQATT and CDR2 SNEGSKA (reference sequence). CDR3 size: 13 residues. CDR3 DNA sequence: TGCAGACCCGAAGCGGAAACTCTCGATACGCAGTATTTT. Its protein is CRPEAETLDTQYF.

V and J are TRBV7-2 and TRBJ1-4, with 7 bases aligning to TRBD1. This CDR3 has 16 residues. CDR1 and CDR2 (germline): SGHTA, FQGNSA. The trim removed 3 bases at V and 0 bases at J, leaving 4 bases unmatched. CDR3 sequence (DNA): TGTGCCAGCAGCTTTGGAGGGACAGCAACTAATGAAAAACTGTTTTTT. Encoded protein: CASSFGGTATNEKLFF.

This clonotype was counted between two and nine times. The chain uses TRBV7-9 and TRBJ1-4; tentative D call: TRBD1 (5 bases). Germline V gene lookup returns CDR1 SEHNR and CDR2 FQNEAQ (reference sequence). The CDR3 is 15 residues long. V shed 5 bases and J shed 3 bases, with 13 bases lying between them. CDR3 protein: CASSPGRGANEKLFF. The CDR3 DNA reads TGTGCCAGCAGCCCGGGCAGAGGGGCTAATGAAAAACTGTTTTTT. The full variable domain, rest sourced from reference TRBV7-9 and TRBJ1-4, is DTGVSQNPRHKITKRGQNVTFRCDPISEHNRLYWYRQTLGQGPEFLTYFQNEAQLEKSRLLSDRFSAERPKGSFSTLEIQRTEQGDSAMYLCASSPGRGANEKLFFGSGTQLSVL.

V gene TRBV24-1 combines with J gene TRBJ2-1; D could derive from TRBD1 or TRBD2 (6 bases each). V was cut by 5 bases and J by 4 bases, with 14 bases left in between. Germline CDR1 and CDR2: KGHDR and SFDVKD. The CDR3 runs to 15 residues. The CDR3 here is CATSGGARVYNEQFF. The DNA for the CDR3 is TGTGCCACCAGTGGGGGGGCGAGGGTGTACAATGAGCAGTTCTTC.

This clonotype turned up a few times. The chain has TRBV7-6 and TRBJ1-1; the match to TRBD1 covers 10 bases. Trimming at V came to 3 bases and at J to 3 bases, leaving 7 bases not matched to a gene. The CDR3 sequence is 16 residues long. Germline V CDR1 and CDR2: SGHVS, FNYEAQ. The CDR3 sequence is CASSFPGTGEYTEAFF. CDR3 in DNA: TGTGCCAGCAGCTTCCCGGGGACAGGGGAATACACTGAAGCTTTCTTT.